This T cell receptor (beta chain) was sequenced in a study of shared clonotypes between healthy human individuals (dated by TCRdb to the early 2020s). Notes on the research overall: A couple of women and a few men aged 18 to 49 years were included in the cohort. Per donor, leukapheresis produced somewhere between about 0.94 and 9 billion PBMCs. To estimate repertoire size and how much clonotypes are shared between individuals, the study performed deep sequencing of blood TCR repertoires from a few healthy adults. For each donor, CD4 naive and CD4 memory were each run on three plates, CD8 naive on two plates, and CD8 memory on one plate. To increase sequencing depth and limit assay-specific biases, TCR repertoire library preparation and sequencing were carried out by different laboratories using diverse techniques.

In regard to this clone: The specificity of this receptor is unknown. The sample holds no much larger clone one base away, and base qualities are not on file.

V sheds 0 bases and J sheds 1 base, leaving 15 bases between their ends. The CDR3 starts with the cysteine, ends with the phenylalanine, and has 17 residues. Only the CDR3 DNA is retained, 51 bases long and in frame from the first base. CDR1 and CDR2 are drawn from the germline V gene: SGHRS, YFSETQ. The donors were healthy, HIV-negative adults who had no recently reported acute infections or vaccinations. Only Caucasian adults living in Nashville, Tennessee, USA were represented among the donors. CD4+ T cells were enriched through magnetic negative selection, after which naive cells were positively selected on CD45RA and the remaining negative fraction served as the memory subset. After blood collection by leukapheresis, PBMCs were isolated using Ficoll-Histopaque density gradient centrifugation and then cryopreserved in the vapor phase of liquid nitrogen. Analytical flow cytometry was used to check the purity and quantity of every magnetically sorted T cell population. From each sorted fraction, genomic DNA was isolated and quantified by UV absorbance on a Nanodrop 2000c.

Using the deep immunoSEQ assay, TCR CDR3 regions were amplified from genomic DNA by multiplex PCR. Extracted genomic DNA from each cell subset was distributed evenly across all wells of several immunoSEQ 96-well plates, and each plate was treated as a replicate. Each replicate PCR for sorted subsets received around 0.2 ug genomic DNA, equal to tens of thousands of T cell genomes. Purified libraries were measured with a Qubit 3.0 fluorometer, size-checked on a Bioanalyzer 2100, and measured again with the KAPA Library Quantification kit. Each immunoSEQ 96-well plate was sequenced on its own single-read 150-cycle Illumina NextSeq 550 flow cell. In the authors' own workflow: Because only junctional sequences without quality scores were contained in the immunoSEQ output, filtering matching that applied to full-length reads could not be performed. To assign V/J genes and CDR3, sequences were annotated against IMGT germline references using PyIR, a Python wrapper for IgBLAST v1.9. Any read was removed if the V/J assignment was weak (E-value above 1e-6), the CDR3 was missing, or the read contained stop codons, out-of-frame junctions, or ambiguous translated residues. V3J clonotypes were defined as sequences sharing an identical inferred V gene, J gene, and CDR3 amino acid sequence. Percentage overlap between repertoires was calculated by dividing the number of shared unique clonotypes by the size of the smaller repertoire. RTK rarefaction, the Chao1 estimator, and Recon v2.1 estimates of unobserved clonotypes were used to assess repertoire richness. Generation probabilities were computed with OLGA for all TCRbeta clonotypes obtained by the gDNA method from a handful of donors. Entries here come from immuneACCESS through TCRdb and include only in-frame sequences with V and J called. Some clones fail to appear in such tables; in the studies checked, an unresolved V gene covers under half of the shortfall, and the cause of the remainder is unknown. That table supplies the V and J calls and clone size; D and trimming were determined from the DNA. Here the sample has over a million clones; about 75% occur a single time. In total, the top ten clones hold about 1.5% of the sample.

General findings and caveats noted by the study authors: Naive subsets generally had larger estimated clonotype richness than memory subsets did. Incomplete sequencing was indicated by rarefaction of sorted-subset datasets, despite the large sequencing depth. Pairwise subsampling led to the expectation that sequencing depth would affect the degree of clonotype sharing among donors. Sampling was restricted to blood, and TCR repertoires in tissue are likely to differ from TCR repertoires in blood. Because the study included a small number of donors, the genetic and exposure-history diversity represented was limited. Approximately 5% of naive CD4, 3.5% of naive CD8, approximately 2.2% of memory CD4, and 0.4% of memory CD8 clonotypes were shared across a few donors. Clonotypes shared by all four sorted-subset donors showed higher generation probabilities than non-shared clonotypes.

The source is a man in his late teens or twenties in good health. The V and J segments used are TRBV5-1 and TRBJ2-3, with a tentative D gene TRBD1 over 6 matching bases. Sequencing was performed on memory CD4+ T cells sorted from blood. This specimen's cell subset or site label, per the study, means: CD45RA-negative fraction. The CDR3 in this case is CASSLAETGTRTDTQYF. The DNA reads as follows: TGCGCCAGCAGCTTGGCTGAGACCGGGACACGCACAGATACGCAGTATTTT.